A single sample is the source of the 11 T cell receptor beta chains below, sequenced in a study of monozygotic twins with inflammatory bowel disease. Using the 5' RACE reads, TCRdb records one entry per CDR3 protein without DNA. Its table records 200,000 to 250,000 distinct CDR3 sequences. The specimen was blood. The receptors were sampled from a human donor with ulcerative colitis or Crohn's disease, or a healthy co-twin of an affected twin (not recorded which).

The V and J genes are TRBV7-9 and TRBJ1-1. The germline CDR1 and CDR2 sequences are SEHNR and FQNEAQ (reference sequence). The CDR3 covers 17 residues. This CDR3 is CATLLTNRGLMNTEAFF.

The genes are TRBV5-5 and TRBJ1-5; with no DNA, the TCRdb D assignment of TRBD1 cannot be verified. CDR1 and CDR2 from the germline V gene are SGHKS and YYEKEE (reference sequence). The CDR3 spans 16 residues. CDR3 protein: CASSRIFGQSNQPQHF. Filled out from reference TRBV5-5 and TRBJ1-5, the complete variable domain reads DAGVTQSPTHLIKTRGQQVTLRCSPISGHKSVSWYQQVLGQGPQFIFQYYEKEERGRGNFPDRFSARQFPNYSSELNVNALLLGDSALYLCASSRIFGQSNQPQHFGDGTRLSIL.

The V call is TRBV12-3 or TRBV12-4, the J call TRBJ1-2. CDR3 size: 14 residues. The CDR3: CASSRNTANYGYTF.

The chain combines TRBV24-1 with TRBJ2-2. Germline-derived CDR1 and CDR2 are KGHDR and SFDVKD. The CDR3 contains 16 residues. The CDR3 sequence: CATSSGLTYHTGELFF.

The chain joins TRBV5-1 to TRBJ2-1; no DNA is available, so the TRBD1 call from TCRdb remains unchecked. Germline V gives CDR1 SGHRS, CDR2 YFSETQ. This CDR3 is built from 16 residues. CDR3 residues: CASSPRGPRGYNEQFF.

The gene calls are TRBV19 and TRBJ2-7. This CDR3 contains 12 residues. Germline CDR1 LNHDA, CDR2 SQIVND (reference sequence). CDR3 protein: CANRHCSYEQYF.

The rearrangement joins TRBV20-1 to TRBJ1-5; TCRdb's D gene call, TRBD1, goes unchecked for lack of DNA. Germline V lookup: CDR1 DFQATT, CDR2 SNEGSKA (reference sequence). The CDR3 is made up of 15 amino acids. The CDR3 sequence: CSARAEGGSNQPQHF.

This chain links TRBV7-9 with TRBJ2-1; the TCRdb D gene call, TRBD1, has no DNA to confirm it. Germline V CDR1 and CDR2: SEHNR, FQNEAQ (reference sequence). The length of the CDR3 is 14 residues. The chain's CDR3 is CASSQVRGVNEQFF.

The gene calls are TRBV5-5 and TRBJ2-5. The CDR3 is 15 amino acids. CDR1 and CDR2 (germline): SGHKS, YYEKEE (reference sequence). The CDR3 region is CASSLFNSFLETQYF.

The chain recombines TRBV7-9 with TRBJ1-6. CDR3 length equals 13 residues. The germline V gene has CDR1 SEHNR and CDR2 FQNEAQ (reference sequence). Here the CDR3 reads CASQPVGNSPLHF.

This chain links TRBV5-1 with TRBJ2-2; checking the TCRdb D call of TRBD2 is not possible without DNA. CDR1 and CDR2 from the germline V gene are SGHRS and YFSETQ. This CDR3 comprises 16 residues. CDR3 sequence: CASSPQTSGTTGELFF.